This passage covers 27 T cell receptor beta chains from one sample sequenced in a study of breast tumors, draining lymph nodes, adjacent tissues. TCRdb re-called the multiplex PCR reads through MiXCR, storing one row per CDR3 protein. The sample includes around 140,000 distinct CDR3 sequences, approximately 29% of them seen just once. Breast cancer patients provided tissue from their axillary draining lymph nodes. Sequenced material: axillary lymph node tissue. The origin of the receptors is a female donor with breast cancer. Some clones in this sample may be carry-over from other donors' samples.

Comments on this clonotype: A much more abundant neighbour one base away suggests this may be a read error. J is TRBJ2-3 and V is TRBV6-2 or TRBV6-3; D uncertain. There are 14 residues in the CDR3. The V end was cut by 8 bases, the J end by 5 bases, with 17 bases between. Germline V lookup: CDR1 MNHEY, CDR2 SVGEGT. The CDR3 DNA reads as TGTGCCAGCCATGGAAAGAGAGCAGGAGATACGCAGTATTTT. Residues: CASHGKRAGDTQYF.

The rearrangement links TRBV7-2 to TRBJ2-2, with D tentatively TRBD2 (6 bases). The V gene's germline CDR1 is SGHTA and CDR2 FQGNSA. Trimming stripped 5 bases from V and 8 bases from J, with 15 bases between. The CDR3 has 14 residues. CDR3 nucleotide sequence: TGTGCCAGCAGCCCTTGGGACTCTCGTGGGGAGCTGTTTTTT. Protein: CASSPWDSRGELFF.

This clonotype was seen a single time. J is TRBJ2-7 and V is TRBV9; the D call may be TRBD1 or TRBD2 (5 bases each). V was clipped by 3 bases and J by 2 bases, with 15 bases between them. The CDR3 runs to 15 residues. Germline-derived CDR1 and CDR2 are SGDLS and YYNGEE. The CDR3 loop is CASSARDQRTYEQYF. In DNA, the CDR3 is TGTGCCAGCAGCGCCCGGGACCAGCGAACCTACGAGCAGTACTTC.

V and J are TRBV6-1 and TRBJ1-5, with 7 bases lining up with TRBD1. The CDR3 is 17 amino acids. The trim removed 7 bases at V and 6 bases at J, leaving 18 bases unmatched. The V gene's germline CDR1 is MNHNS and CDR2 SASEGT. The CDR3 loop is CASMQLGRQGGGQPQHF. The DNA of the CDR3 is TGTGCCAGCATGCAGCTTGGGAGGCAGGGGGGGGGTCAGCCCCAGCATTTT.

This clonotype occurred many times. The chain has TRBV5-6 and TRBJ1-3, with TRBD1 identical over 7 bases. The CDR3 is 16 residues long. Losses at the gene ends were 2 bases for V and 3 bases for J; bases not matched to a gene: 8. Germline V gene sequence: CDR1 SGHDT, CDR2 YYEEEE. Written as DNA, the CDR3 is TGTGCCAGCAGCTTAGGGGACAGTCCGTTTGGAAACACCATATATTTT. Translated, it gives CASSLGDSPFGNTIYF.

This clonotype was found many times. The chain uses TRBV3-1 and TRBJ1-2; D unclear. Germline V lookup: CDR1 LGHDT, CDR2 YNNKEL (reference sequence). Trimming took 3 bases from V and 1 from J, leaving 6 bases between them. CDR3 length: 13 residues. The chain's CDR3 is CASSHSNNYGYTF. The CDR3 nucleotides read TGTGCCAGCAGCCATAGCAATAACTATGGCTACACCTTC.

This clonotype occurred many times. V and J are TRBV11-3 and TRBJ2-3; 7 nucleotides line up with TRBD1. Trimming took 5 bases from V and 1 from J; bases not matched to a gene: 9. The CDR3 has 16 amino acids. Looked up from germline, CDR1 is SGHNT and CDR2 is YENEEA. The chain's CDR3 is CASSHRQGPGTDTQYF. The DNA of the CDR3 is TGTGCCAGCAGCCACAGACAGGGACCTGGCACAGATACGCAGTATTTT.

As to this clonotype: A much larger clonotype is one base distant, so this may be a read error. The chain recombines TRBV6-5 with TRBJ2-5; D is undetermined. The CDR3 has 13 amino acids. The germline V gene has CDR1 MNHEY and CDR2 SVGAGI. Trimming removed 6 bases at V and 5 bases at J, with 13 bases between. The CDR3 protein is CASRPVSWETQYF. The CDR3 region has the DNA TGTGCCAGCAGGCCAGTATCGTGGGAGACCCAGTACTTC.

The gene calls are TRBV11-2 and TRBJ2-1; D is undetermined. From germline, CDR1 is SGHAT and CDR2 FQNNGV. The germline V and J ends were trimmed by 4 bases and 0 bases, with 4 bases remaining between them. The CDR3 is made up of 13 amino acids. The CDR3 nucleotides read TGTGCCAGCAGCTCCAGCTCCTACAATGAGCAGTTCTTC. This codes for CASSSSSYNEQFF.

This clonotype appeared many times. V gene TRBV5-6 combines with J gene TRBJ2-1, with 8 bases matching TRBD1. From germline, CDR1 is SGHDT and CDR2 YYEEEE. The CDR3 extends over 15 amino acids. The V segment lost 3 bases and the J segment 9 bases; nucleotides outside the gene matches: 11. The CDR3 region is CASSSTGQGGGEQFF. In DNA form, the CDR3 reads TGTGCCAGCAGCTCCACCGGACAGGGAGGCGGTGAGCAGTTCTTC.

The gene calls are TRBV9 and TRBJ1-1; a weak D match, TRBD1 (5 bases). V was trimmed by 0 bases and J by 7 bases, leaving 13 bases between them. CDR1 is SGDLS and CDR2 is YYNGEE in the germline V gene. This CDR3 region has 14 residues. The CDR3 nucleotides are TGTGCCAGCAGCGTAGACATGGGGGGTCGTGAAGCTTTCTTT. Protein: CASSVDMGGREAFF.

The gene calls are TRBV12-3 or TRBV12-4 and TRBJ2-5; possible D gene TRBD2, 5 bases. The CDR3 loop spans 18 amino acids. Deletions cut 6 bases from V and 0 bases from J, with 23 bases between. CDR3 in DNA: TGTGCCAGCAGCCTTGTTGGGGAGCTAAGGACGGACCAAGAGACCCAGTACTTC. Its translation: CASSLVGELRTDQETQYF.

The rearrangement joins TRBV7-2 to TRBJ1-3; TRBD1 agrees at 9 bases. Germline values: CDR1 SGHTA, CDR2 FQGNSA. With V trimmed by 9 bases and J by 7 bases, 13 bases remained unmatched. The CDR3 is 15 amino acids. The CDR3 nucleotides are TGTGCCAGTAGTTTCGGGACAGGGCTCGTGAACACCATATATTTT. As protein: CASSFGTGLVNTIYF.

This clonotype was recorded many times. The genes are TRBV12-3 or TRBV12-4 and TRBJ1-6; possible D gene TRBD1, 6 bases. The CDR3 runs 16 residues. The V gene lost 3 bases and the J gene lost 1 base, with 10 bases spanning the gap. CDR3 loop: CASSLGGRSYNSPLHF. CDR3 sequence (DNA): TGTGCCAGCAGTTTGGGGGGGCGGTCCTATAATTCACCCCTCCACTTT.

This clonotype was seen repeatedly, ten times or more. This chain connects TRBV18 to TRBJ1-2; D is unresolved. Germline V CDR1 and CDR2: KGHSH, LQKENI. The CDR3 is made up of 15 amino acids. Trimming cost V 1 base and J 0 bases, with 9 bases left between them. The CDR3 spells CASSPRSDSNYGYTF. The CDR3 bases are TGTGCCAGCTCACCACGGTCAGACTCTAACTATGGCTACACCTTC. The entire variable domain, with the rest obtained from reference TRBV18 and TRBJ1-2, is as follows: NAGVMQNPRHLVRRRGQEARLRCSPMKGHSHVYWYRQLPEEGLKFMVYLQKENIIDESGMPKERFSAEFPKEGPSILRIQQVVRGDSAAYFCASSPRSDSNYGYTFGSGTRLTVV.

The chain links TRBV29-1 to TRBJ2-2; D gene ambiguous. CDR1 is SQVTM, CDR2 ANQGSEA, per germline. V lost 4 bases, J lost 1 base, and 10 bases lay in between. This CDR3 is built from 14 residues. CDR3 nucleotide sequence: TGCAGCGTTGCCCCTGGACGGAACACCGGGGAGCTGTTTTTT. As protein: CSVAPGRNTGELFF.

This clonotype was counted at least ten times. The rearrangement links TRBV7-9 to TRBJ2-1, with 8 bases identical to TRBD1. V shed 2 bases, J shed 6 bases, and the junction held 15 bases outside the gene matches. This CDR3 has 18 residues. Per germline, CDR1 SEHNR and CDR2 FQNEAQ (reference sequence). The CDR3 DNA reads as TGTGCCAGCAGCTTACTACAGGGGGGTAGTTGGGCGGCCAATGAGCAGTTCTTC. Encoded protein: CASSLLQGGSWAANEQFF.

The gene calls are TRBV12-3 or TRBV12-4 and TRBJ2-1, with 7 bases that match TRBD1. V dropped 5 bases and J dropped 10; count of bases not matched to a gene: 5. The CDR3 extends over 12 amino acids. The CDR3 sequence: CASSSTGVEQFF. CDR3 nucleotides: TGTGCCAGCAGTAGCACAGGGGTCGAGCAGTTCTTC.

The CDR3 here is CASSLGSGGFNEQFF. The CDR3 nucleotides read TGTGCCAGCAGCTTAGGGTCAGGGGGGTTCAATGAGCAGTTCTTC. The genes are TRBV11-2 and TRBJ2-1, with D tentatively TRBD1 (7 bases). CDR1 SGHAT and CDR2 FQNNGV come from the germline V gene. The CDR3 has 15 amino acids. Trimming took off 1 base at V and 6 bases at J, with 13 bases between the two ends.

Of note for this clonotype: Germline and junction disagree at one end, which may indicate a read error. The V and J genes are TRBV18 and TRBJ2-5; 8 bases map to TRBD2. Germline CDR1 is KGHSH and CDR2 is LQKENI. The CDR3 runs 13 residues. The CDR3 sequence: CANSPGGIETQYF. CDR3 in DNA: TGTGCCAACTCACCGGGGGGGATAGAGACTCAGTACTTC.

V and J are TRBV2 and TRBJ1-3; unclear D gene. V lost 8 bases and J lost 12, with 17 bases in between. CDR1 and CDR2 (germline): SNHLY, FYNNEI. The CDR3 runs to 12 residues. As DNA, the CDR3 is TGTGCCAGCGAAAACACCGGAATCTGCATATATTTT. This encodes CASENTGICIYF.

At least ten counts were recorded for this clonotype. The gene calls are TRBV7-8 and TRBJ1-5, with a weak D call TRBD1 (6 bases). The CDR3 length is 15 residues. V was pared by 2 bases and J by 1 base, with 9 bases between. Germline V CDR1 and CDR2: SGHVS, FQNEAQ. Here the CDR3 reads CASSLSGGSNQPQHF. The CDR3 DNA reads TGTGCCAGCAGCTTATCGGGGGGCAGCAATCAGCCCCAGCATTTT.

A few counts support this clonotype. CDR3 sequence (DNA): TGCGCCAGCAGCCGTACGAGGGACGTCGGAAACACCATATATTTT. This translates into CASSRTRDVGNTIYF. This chain joins TRBV5-1 and TRBJ1-3; tentatively, D is TRBD1 (5 bases). The germline CDR1 and CDR2 sequences are SGHRS and YFSETQ. The V end was cut by 4 bases, the J end by 4 bases, with 15 bases between. The CDR3 runs 15 residues.

CDR3 amino acids: CSARPQSNQPQHF. In DNA form, the CDR3 reads TGCAGTGCTAGACCACAGTCCAATCAGCCCCAGCATTTT. The genes are TRBV20-1 and TRBJ1-5; D unclear. This CDR3 spans 13 amino acids. Germline V gene lookup returns CDR1 DFQATT and CDR2 SNEGSKA (reference sequence). V shed 2 bases and J shed 3 bases, with 8 bases lying between them.

At least ten counts were recorded for this clonotype. The rearrangement links TRBV7-3 to TRBJ1-2; 10 bases map to TRBD1. The germline V gene encodes CDR1 SGHTA and CDR2 FQGTGA. V shed 2 bases, J shed 7 bases, and the junction held 16 bases outside the gene matches. The CDR3 length is 18 residues. In nucleotides, the CDR3 is TGTGCCAGCAGCTTACGGAATACGGGGACAGGGGTTCGCTTTGGCTACACCTTC. This sequence encodes CASSLRNTGTGVRFGYTF.

This clonotype was picked up a small number of times. J is TRBJ2-2 and V is TRBV7-3, with a weak D call TRBD2 (6 bases). The CDR3 runs 16 residues. Trimming cost V 3 bases and J 6 bases, with 17 bases left between them. From germline, CDR1 is SGHTA and CDR2 FQGTGA. The CDR3 sequence is CASSFLPFGGSGELFF. The DNA of the CDR3 is TGTGCCAGCAGCTTCTTACCATTCGGGGGTTCCGGGGAGCTGTTTTTT.

This clonotype was seen repeatedly, ten times or more. For the CDR3, the DNA is TGTGCCAGCAGTTGGGGGCCCGGGGAGCTGTTTTTT. As protein: CASSWGPGELFF. The rearrangement uses TRBV14 and TRBJ2-2; TRBD1 is a possible D gene (6 bases). CDR3 length: 12 residues. Trimming shortened V by 6 bases and J by 6 bases, and 8 bases separated the two germline ends. Germline CDR1 and CDR2: SGHDN and FVKESK. Using reference TRBV14 and TRBJ2-2 for the parts outside the CDR3, the full variable domain is EAGVTQFPSHSVIEKGQTVTLRCDPISGHDNLYWYRRVMGKEIKFLLHFVKESKQDESGMPNNRFLAERTGGTYSTLKVQPAELEDSGVYFCASSWGPGELFFGEGSRLTVL.